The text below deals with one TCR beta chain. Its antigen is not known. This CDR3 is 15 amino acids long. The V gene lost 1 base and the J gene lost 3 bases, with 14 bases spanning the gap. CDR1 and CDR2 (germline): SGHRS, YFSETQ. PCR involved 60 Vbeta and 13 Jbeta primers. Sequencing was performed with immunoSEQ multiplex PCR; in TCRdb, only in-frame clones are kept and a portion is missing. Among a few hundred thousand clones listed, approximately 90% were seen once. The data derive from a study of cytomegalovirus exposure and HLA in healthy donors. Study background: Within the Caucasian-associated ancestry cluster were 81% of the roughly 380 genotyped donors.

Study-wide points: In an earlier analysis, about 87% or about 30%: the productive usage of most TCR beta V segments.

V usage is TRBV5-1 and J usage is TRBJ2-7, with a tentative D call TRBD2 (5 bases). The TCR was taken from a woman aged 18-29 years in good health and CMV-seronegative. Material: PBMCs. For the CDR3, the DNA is TGCGCCAGCAGCTTGTGGCTAGCTGCCAACTACGAGCAGTACTTC. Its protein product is CASSLWLAANYEQYF.